The rows below give T cell receptor beta chains drawn from one sample of a study of OX40 agonist ivuxolimab in advanced cancers. This table comes from immunoSEQ multiplex PCR, and its TCRdb copy is limited to in-frame clones, with some not included. In the table there are roughly 25,000 clones, over 60% of which are singletons. The material was CD4+ or CD8+ T cells sorted from blood, obtained in a trial of the OX40 agonist ivuxolimab. These receptors were obtained from an adult with an advanced solid tumor such as melanoma, head and neck, liver or kidney cancer. Both conserved end residues are part of each CDR3.

len	v_gene	j_gene	CDR3aa
15	TRBV28	TRBJ1-5	CASSLSPLTVWPQHF
15	TRBV2	TRBJ1-6	CASSDSRLLDSPLHF
14	TRBV5-5	TRBJ2-7	CASTREGGDYEQYF
15	TRBV7-3	TRBJ1-2	CASSARDQVAFGYTF
16	TRBV7-3	TRBJ2-1	CASSPRLAGGYDEQFF
15	TRBV6-1	TRBJ1-5	CASSTGVVSNQPQHF
13	TRBV6-7	TRBJ2-1	CASSPRTGTEQFF
12	TRBV7-2	TRBJ2-7	CASSLGSYEQYF
11	TRBV7-9	TRBJ2-5	CASSFRETQYF
17	TRBV9	TRBJ2-7	CASSVGGQGAWSYEQYF
17	TRBV29-1	TRBJ1-2	CSVEVYVGAGNGYGYTF
18	TRBV28	TRBJ2-1	CASSTSDGGSRTYNEQFF
14	TRBV25-1	TRBJ2-2	CASIGKRNTGELFF
15	TRBV4-3	TRBJ1-2	CASSSGRGSGYGYTF
12	TRBV6-5	TRBJ1-1	CASGPLNTEAFF
17	TRBV27	TRBJ1-1	CASSPPPRSFMNTEAFF
15	TRBV7-9	TRBJ2-5	CASSPRGQGRETQYF
16	TRBV4-3	TRBJ1-1	CASSPTGVGMNTEAFF
15	TRBV9	TRBJ2-3	CASSVGGFGTDTQYF
14	TRBV7-2	TRBJ2-7	CASSLWPDSYEQYF
16	TRBV11-3	TRBJ1-5	CASSHKVPDSNQPQHF
14	TRBV10-2	TRBJ2-1	CASRSRQGIDEQFF
16	TRBV9	TRBJ1-2	CASSVALGQGSSGYTF
17	TRBV5-6	TRBJ1-6	CASSLVAGGFYNSPLHF
13	TRBV5-6	TRBJ2-7	CASSLVSPYEQYF
12	TRBV10-3	TRBJ2-7	CAISEDFYEQYF
15	TRBV5-6	TRBJ2-2	CASSPWTGDTGELFF
16	TRBV6-5	TRBJ1-6	CASSYRADSYNSPLHF
10	TRBV25-1	TRBJ1-3	CASGGNTIYF
13	TRBV7-6	TRBJ2-5	CASSNYLQETQYF
15	TRBV19	TRBJ2-7	CASGAGLAGSYEQYF
15	TRBV7-2	TRBJ2-5	CASSLAYWGVETQYF
15	TRBV11-2	TRBJ2-1	CASSEGDYSYNEQFF
15	TRBV7-3	TRBJ2-1	CASSPSGGFYNEQFF
14	TRBV7-6	TRBJ1-6	CASSSGAGNSPLHF
11	TRBV2	TRBJ2-7	CASSGPYEQYF
15	TRBV5-1	TRBJ1-3	CASSLGRYSGNTIYF
15	TRBV6-5	TRBJ2-1	CASSYTGTLFNEQFF
12	TRBV5-6	TRBJ1-2	CASSLSGKGYTF
16	TRBV4-1	TRBJ2-2	CASSFGQRDNTGELFF